This TCR beta chain stems from a study of shared T cell receptors in the human thymus. V gave up 4 bases and J gave up 5 bases; unmatched junction bases: 6. Germline loops: CDR1 LNHDA, CDR2 SQIVND (reference sequence). This CDR3 is built from 15 residues. Profiled with immunoSEQ multiplex PCR; TCRdb holds only in-frame clones, not every one. This sample yields roughly 710,000 clones, of which 80% to 90% are seen a single time; 0.0095% to 0.013% belongs to the top ten. The same sample was also studied in work on human thymus T cells. That report notes: Obtained as resections during corrective heart surgery, the thymus tissue was then studied.

The chain employs TRBV19 and TRBJ1-5, with 9 nucleotides matching TRBD1. This clonotype was obtained from a girl under three years old with a congenital heart defect. The specimen was thymocytes. CDR3 nucleotide sequence: TGTGCCAGTAGTACCCCGACAGGGGGGGATCAGCCCCAGCATTTT. Translating it yields CASSTPTGGDQPQHF.